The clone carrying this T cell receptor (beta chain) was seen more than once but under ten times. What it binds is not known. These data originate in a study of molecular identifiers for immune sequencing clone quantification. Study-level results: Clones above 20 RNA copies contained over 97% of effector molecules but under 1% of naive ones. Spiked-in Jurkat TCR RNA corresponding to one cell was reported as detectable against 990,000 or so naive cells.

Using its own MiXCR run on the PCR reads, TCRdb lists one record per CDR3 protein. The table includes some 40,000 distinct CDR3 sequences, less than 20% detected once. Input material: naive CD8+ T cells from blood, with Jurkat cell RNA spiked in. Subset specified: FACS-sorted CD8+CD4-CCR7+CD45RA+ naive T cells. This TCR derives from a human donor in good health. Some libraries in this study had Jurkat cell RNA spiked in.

CDR3 DNA sequence: TGTGCCAGCAGCTTCCTGAGCCCACTTTCAACTAATGAAAAACTGTTTTTT. Residues: CASSFLSPLSTNEKLFF. This chain uses TRBV7-8 with TRBJ1-4; the D is unclear. CDR3 length: 17 residues. Trimming took 3 bases from V and 0 from J, leaving 14 bases between them. From germline, CDR1 is SGHVS and CDR2 FQNEAQ. The full variable domain, its missing parts supplied by reference TRBV7-8 and TRBJ1-4, is GAGVSQSPRYKVAKRGQDVALRCDPISGHVSLFWYQQALGQGPEFLTYFQNEAQLDKSGLPSDRFFAERPEGSVSTLKIQRTQQEDSAVYLCASSFLSPLSTNEKLFFGSGTQLSVL.